This T cell receptor beta chain was identified in a study of T-cell memory formation after mild COVID-19. One entry per CDR3 protein, called by TCRdb with MiXCR from the 5' RACE reads. The table lists 450,000 or so distinct CDR3 sequences, roughly 23% of them singletons. Whole-study results and caveats: Contracting CD4+ clones lay largely in CM and EM, with CD8+ ones residing in EMRA. Later expanders leaned toward CD4+, whereas clones contracting from day 15 to 85 were balanced CD4/CD8.

This CDR3 spans 16 amino acids. Per the germline V gene, CDR1 is SGHRS and CDR2 is YFSETQ. Unmatched junction bases numbered 9, after V lost 0 bases and J lost 6 bases. Points on this clonotype: Its antigen is undetermined.

V gene TRBV5-1 combines with J gene TRBJ2-3; 8 bases map to TRBD2. This TCR derives from an adult woman who had mild COVID-19 (a few samples of this study predate the infection). Cell type and time point are not known. The sample consisted of PBMCs or a T cell subset sorted from them (not recorded which). The CDR3 loop is CASSLGSGGATDTQYF. The CDR3 DNA reads TGCGCCAGCAGCTTGGGTTCCGGGGGGGCAACTGATACGCAGTATTTT.